Included here is one T cell receptor beta chain sequence, with context. As yet, its antigen is unknown. Coverage ceases 3 residues before the CDR3 finishes, and the germline J gene fills in the end. Method: immunoSEQ multiplex PCR; TCRdb's copy keeps in-frame clones and lacks some. Here the sample table reports 25,000 to 35,000 clones. Dot-blot hybridization genotyped cervical HPV amplified with MY09/MY11 PCR. The CDR3 loop spans 12 amino acids. Germline CDR1 and CDR2: LNHDA and SQIVND (reference sequence). V dropped 4 bases and J dropped 5 bases, with 5 bases sitting between them. The data originate from a study of T cells in women clearing cervical HPV infection. Study context: Case blood was drawn a median about 23 weeks after lesion detection.

The study, taken as a whole, reports: Cases carried less TRBV6-7 than controls: roughly 0.12% versus 0.17%. Associations may precede or follow infection; HPV-specific or memory T cells were not isolated.

The sequence derives from a woman aged 18 to 75 with a cervical HPV16 infection that either progressed to CIN3+ or cleared (not recorded which). The sequencing sample was made of blood buffy coat. The V gene is TRBV19, the J gene TRBJ2-2; D is ambiguous. CDR3 in amino acids: CASSNRTGELFF. The covered CDR3 bases are TGTGCCAGTAGTAACCGGACCGGGGAG.